This TCR beta chain was sequenced during a study of blood T cells in healthy people across ages. Across the study: Through template switching, about one barcoded beta molecule was captured per two T cells, as measured in model experiments.

Alongside a J-beta primer mix, a sample-barcoded 5' primer served in a second PCR lasting about 6 to 12 cycles. Each CDR3 protein gets one entry after TCRdb re-called the 5' RACE reads with MiXCR. The sample includes approximately 1.5 million distinct CDR3 sequences, about 32% seen only once; the top ten take roughly 10%. This CDR3 region has 15 residues. Trimming cost V 0 bases and J 5 bases, with 12 bases left between them. Germline V gene data show CDR1 as SGDLS and CDR2 as YYNGEE. Sequenced: blood. This TCR came from a woman aged 25 to 39 in good health. This chain connects TRBV9 to TRBJ1-5, with D maybe TRBD1 (6 bases). The CDR3 DNA reads TGTGCCAGCAGCGTAGGTACAGGGAGTCATCAGCCCCAGCATTTT. Translated, it gives CASSVGTGSHQPQHF. The full variable domain, rest sourced from reference TRBV9 and TRBJ1-5, is DSGVTQTPKHLITATGQRVTLRCSPRSGDLSVYWYQQSLDQGLQFLIQYYNGEERAKGNILERFSAQQFPDLHSELNLSSLELGDSALYFCASSVGTGSHQPQHFGDGTRLSIL.